This T cell receptor beta chain was profiled in a study of shared clonotypes between healthy human individuals. Method: immunoSEQ multiplex PCR; TCRdb's copy keeps in-frame clones and lacks some. In the table there are some 2,000,000 clones, about 95% of which are singletons. In the case of this clone: The antigen is undetermined.

V dropped 7 bases and J dropped 6 bases, with 21 bases sitting between them. Germline CDR1 and CDR2: MNHNY and SVGAGI (reference sequence). The length of the CDR3 is 15 residues. Study conclusions and caveats: What naive subsets generally showed was a larger estimated richness than memory subsets showed. Between several donors, naive CD4 clonotypes were shared at a level of about 5%. Non-shared clonotypes were found to have lower generation probabilities than the clonotypes that were shared by all four of the sorted-subset donors. It was only blood that was sampled, and tissue repertoires likely differ.

Naive CD8 cells lacked CD45RO, underwent positive selection for CCR7 and left out terminally differentiated effector memory CD45RA+ cells. This clonotype originated in a man aged 18 to 30 in good health. V and J are TRBV6-6 and TRBJ1-2; the D is unclear. Sequencing used naive CD8+ T cells sorted from blood. CDR3 bases: TGTGCCAGCAACCTTATCCCCAGGTCTTCAGATGGCTACACCTTC. This translates into CASNLIPRSSDGYTF.